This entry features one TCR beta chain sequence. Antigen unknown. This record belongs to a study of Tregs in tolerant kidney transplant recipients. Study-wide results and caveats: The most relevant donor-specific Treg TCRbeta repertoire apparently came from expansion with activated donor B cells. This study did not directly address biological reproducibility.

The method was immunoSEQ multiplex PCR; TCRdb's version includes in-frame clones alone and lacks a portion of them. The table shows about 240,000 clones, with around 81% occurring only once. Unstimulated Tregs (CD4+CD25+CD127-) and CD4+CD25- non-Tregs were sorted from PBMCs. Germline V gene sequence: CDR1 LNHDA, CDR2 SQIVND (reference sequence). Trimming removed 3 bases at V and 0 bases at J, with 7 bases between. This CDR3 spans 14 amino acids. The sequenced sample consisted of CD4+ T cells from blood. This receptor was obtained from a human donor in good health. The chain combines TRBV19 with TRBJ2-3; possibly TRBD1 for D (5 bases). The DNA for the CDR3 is TGTGCCAGTAGTATGGGGCTTAGCACAGATACGCAGTATTTT. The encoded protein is CASSMGLSTDTQYF.